One T cell receptor (beta chain) is described in this entry. The data were taken from a study of cytomegalovirus exposure and HLA in healthy donors. Study overall: The Caucasian-associated ancestry cluster contained about 80% of the roughly 400 genotyped donors.

The V end was cut by 3 bases, the J end by 4 bases, with 18 bases between. This CDR3 spans 16 amino acids. Germline V gene lookup returns CDR1 LGHNA and CDR2 YSLEER. A multiplex PCR was run with 60 Vbeta primers and 13 Jbeta primers. Only in-frame clones appear in the TCRdb table, and some are missing; sequencing was by immunoSEQ multiplex PCR. The repertoire table contains roughly 77,000 clones. The sample taken for sequencing was PBMCs. V usage is TRBV4-3 and J usage is TRBJ1-2, with D possibly TRBD1 on 5 matching bases. This TCR was sampled from a female donor in good health and CMV-seropositive. Here the CDR3 reads CASSQGVGLGGYGYTF. In DNA, the CDR3 is TGCGCCAGCAGCCAGGGGGTCGGGCTCGGGGGCTATGGCTACACCTTC.